The 25 T cell receptor beta chains in this list originate from one sample, sequenced in a study of cytomegalovirus exposure and HLA in healthy donors. PCR used 60 Vbeta primers and 13 Jbeta primers. The method was immunoSEQ multiplex PCR; TCRdb's version includes in-frame clones alone and lacks a portion of them. The table lists 200,000 or so clones. Sequenced input: PBMCs. The receptor set was obtained from a boy under 18 in good health and CMV-seronegative.

V usage is TRBV5-6 and J usage is TRBJ2-5, with D perhaps matching TRBD2 (7 bases). This CDR3 is built from 17 residues. The germline V and J ends were trimmed by 4 bases and 1 base, with 20 bases remaining between them. Germline CDR1 reads SGHDT; CDR2 reads YYEEEE. CDR3 region: CASSPNGGPRLQETQYF. The CDR3 nucleotides are TGTGCCAGCAGCCCAAACGGGGGGCCTCGGCTCCAAGAGACCCAGTACTTC.

The J gene is TRBJ1-4, the V gene TRBV6-5; 9 nucleotides match TRBD1. The CDR3 has 13 amino acids. V lost 5 bases, J lost 7 bases, and 2 bases stayed unmatched. The germline V gene has CDR1 MNHEY and CDR2 SVGAGI. CDR3 sequence (DNA): TGTGCCAGCAGTATACAGGGGGCTGAAAAACTGTTTTTT. Translated: CASSIQGAEKLFF.

The chain carries TRBV7-6 and TRBJ2-1; 7 bases are shared with TRBD1. Losses at the gene ends were 4 bases for V and 10 bases for J; bases not matched to a gene: 7. This CDR3 has 13 amino acids. In germline, CDR1 is SGHVS, CDR2 FNYEAQ. The CDR3 coding sequence is TGTGCCAGCAGCTCACAATCGGACAGGGAGCAGTTCTTC. This gives the protein CASSSQSDREQFF.

The gene calls are TRBV5-6 and TRBJ2-3; 9 bases line up with TRBD2. The CDR3 is 18 residues long. Germline V gene sequence: CDR1 SGHDT, CDR2 YYEEEE. Trimming cost V 0 bases and J 1 base; bases outside gene matches: 9. The CDR3 bases are TGTGCCAGCAGCTTGGGGGTAGCGGGGGCTACGGGCACAGATACGCAGTATTTT. Translation gives CASSLGVAGATGTDTQYF. Filled out from reference TRBV5-6 and TRBJ2-3, the complete variable domain reads DAGVTQSPTHLIKTRGQQVTLRCSPKSGHDTVSWYQQALGQGPQFIFQYYEEEERQRGNFPDRFSGHQFPNYSSELNVNALLLGDSALYLCASSLGVAGATGTDTQYFGPGTRLTVL.

The rearrangement links TRBV7-9 to TRBJ2-5, with D tentatively TRBD2 (7 bases). The V and J ends lost 1 base and 5 bases respectively, with 11 bases between them. The CDR3 loop spans 14 amino acids. Germline-derived CDR1 and CDR2 are SEHNR and FQNEAQ (reference sequence). Here the CDR3 DNA reads TGTGCCAGCAGCTTAGGGGCGGGGGCGGAGACCCAGTACTTC. Its protein product is CASSLGAGAETQYF. Using reference TRBV7-9 and TRBJ2-5 for the parts outside the CDR3, the full variable domain is DTGVSQNPRHKITKRGQNVTFRCDPISEHNRLYWYRQTLGQGPEFLTYFQNEAQLEKSRLLSDRFSAERPKGSFSTLEIQRTEQGDSAMYLCASSLGAGAETQYFGPGTRLLVL.

The V gene is TRBV27, the J gene TRBJ2-7; 7 bases are shared with TRBD1. The germline CDR1 and CDR2 sequences are MNHEY and SMNVEV (reference sequence). With 5 bases clipped from V and 3 bases from J, the junction kept 10 bases outside the gene matches. The CDR3 is 15 amino acids. The CDR3 loop reads CASSPQQGWDYEQYF. CDR3 nucleotide sequence: TGTGCCAGCAGTCCTCAACAGGGGTGGGACTACGAGCAGTACTTC.

The DNA for the CDR3 is TGTGCCAGCAGCTTTGAACAGTCCAAAAACATTCAGTACTTC. Amino acid sequence: CASSFEQSKNIQYF. This chain uses TRBV5-6 with TRBJ2-4; D unresolved. CDR1 is SGHDT and CDR2 is YYEEEE in the germline V gene. This CDR3 has 14 residues. Between the trimmed V and J ends, which lost 2 bases and 2 bases, there was a span of 8 bases.

The chain couples TRBV11-2 to TRBJ1-5; D is possibly TRBD1 (5 bases). Trimming took off 0 bases at V and 2 bases at J, with 5 bases between the two ends. This CDR3 region has 14 residues. Germline values: CDR1 SGHAT, CDR2 FQNNGV. CDR3 bases: TGTGCCAGCAGCTTAGACAGGGGCAATCAGCCCCAGCATTTT. Protein: CASSLDRGNQPQHF.

The chain joins TRBV6-1 to TRBJ2-1, with TRBD2 identical over 11 bases. Germline CDR1 and CDR2: MNHNS and SASEGT. V shed 8 bases and J 3 bases; nucleotides not matched to a gene: 6. CDR3 length equals 15 residues. The CDR3 is CASGNSGGDYNEQFF. The DNA of the CDR3 is TGTGCCAGCGGTAATAGCGGGGGGGACTACAATGAGCAGTTCTTC.

This CDR3 is CASTPRGDGITGELFF. In DNA form, the CDR3 reads TGTGCCAGCACCCCGCGGGGGGACGGAATCACCGGGGAGCTGTTTTTT. This chain connects TRBV7-2 to TRBJ2-2, with 8 nucleotides matching TRBD2. Losses at the gene ends were 7 bases for V and 4 bases for J; bases not matched to a gene: 11. The CDR3 has 16 amino acids. CDR1 SGHTA and CDR2 FQGNSA come from the germline V gene. Filled out from reference TRBV7-2 and TRBJ2-2, the complete variable domain reads GAGVSQSPSNKVTEKGKDVELRCDPISGHTALYWYRQSLGQGLEFLIYFQGNSAPDKSGLPSDRFSAERTGGSVSTLTIQRTQQEDSAVYLCASTPRGDGITGELFFGEGSRLTVL.

This sequence joins TRBV30 and TRBJ1-6; 9 positions match TRBD1. CDR1 is GTSNPN, CDR2 SVGIG, per germline (reference sequence). With V trimmed by 1 base and J by 3 bases, 1 base remained unmatched. The CDR3 covers 15 residues. The DNA for the CDR3 is TGTGCCTGGAGTGCGGGACAGGGCTATAATTCACCCCTCCACTTT. Its protein product is CAWSAGQGYNSPLHF.

The rearrangement uses TRBV5-1 and TRBJ1-4; possibly TRBD1 for D (6 bases). V lost 0 bases and J 4 bases, leaving 10 bases between the germline ends. CDR3 length: 15 amino acids. Germline loops: CDR1 SGHRS, CDR2 YFSETQ. CDR3 protein: CASSLDGQLNEKLFF. CDR3 bases: TGCGCCAGCAGCTTGGACGGACAGCTTAATGAAAAACTGTTTTTT.

The chain employs TRBV7-9 and TRBJ1-1; D call uncertain. V lost 1 base and J 10 bases, leaving 10 bases between the germline ends. This CDR3 contains 12 residues. The germline V gene encodes CDR1 SEHNR and CDR2 FQNEAQ (reference sequence). Here the CDR3 reads CASSLVLELAFF. CDR3 bases: TGTGCCAGCAGCTTAGTTCTCGAGCTAGCTTTCTTT.

The V and J genes are TRBV13 and TRBJ1-6, with D perhaps matching TRBD1 (6 bases). V was pared by 0 bases and J by 9 bases, with 15 bases between. This CDR3 comprises 16 residues. Germline V gene lookup returns CDR1 PRHDT and CDR2 FYEKMQ (reference sequence). CDR3: CASSLGPDRSRSPLHF. CDR3 bases: TGTGCCAGCAGCTTAGGACCCGACAGGAGTCGTTCACCCCTCCACTTT.

The rearrangement links TRBV19 to TRBJ1-5; D gene uncertain. V shed 4 bases and J shed 4 bases, with 11 bases lying between them. The CDR3 totals 14 residues. Germline CDR1 and CDR2: LNHDA and SQIVND (reference sequence). In DNA, the CDR3 is TGTGCCAGTAGTACGGGGTTGCTGAATCAGCCCCAGCATTTT. Residues: CASSTGLLNQPQHF.

The gene calls are TRBV27 and TRBJ2-2; TRBD2 agrees at 9 bases. The CDR3 totals 15 residues. Per the germline V gene, CDR1 is MNHEY and CDR2 is SMNVEV (reference sequence). J gave up 6 bases and V 8 bases, and 10 bases lay outside the gene matches. The CDR3 nucleotides are TGTGCCAGCCTGCCCGCGCTAGCGGGGTCCGGGGAGCTGTTTTTT. This gives the protein CASLPALAGSGELFF.

The gene calls are TRBV9 and TRBJ2-5; TRBD2 aligns across 7 bases. The germline gives CDR1 SGDLS, CDR2 YYNGEE. This CDR3 has 14 amino acids. Trimming cost V 0 bases and J 4 bases; bases outside gene matches: 3. CDR3 DNA: TGTGCCAGCAGCGTAGACGGGGGGAGAGAGACCCAGTACTTC. This sequence encodes CASSVDGGRETQYF.

The chain combines TRBV18 with TRBJ2-7, with TRBD1 matching over 7 bases. Looked up from germline, CDR1 is KGHSH and CDR2 is LQKENI. Losses at the gene ends were 3 bases for V and 5 bases for J; bases not matched to a gene: 7. This CDR3 region has 14 residues. The CDR3 nucleotides read TGTGCCAGCTCACCGGGGGACAGAGTCGACGAGCAGTACTTC. Translation gives CASSPGDRVDEQYF.

The chain is built from TRBV6-5 and TRBJ1-6; D remains ambiguous. Germline V gives CDR1 MNHEY, CDR2 SVGAGI. V gave up 4 bases and J gave up 10 bases, with 14 bases separating them. The CDR3 length is 14 residues. The CDR3 reads CASSSRELRSPLHF. CDR3 in DNA: TGTGCCAGCAGTTCCCGGGAACTAAGGTCACCCCTCCACTTT.

This chain connects TRBV6-1 to TRBJ2-6, with D possibly matching TRBD1 (6 bases). V lost 7 bases, J lost 0 bases, and 10 bases lay in between. Germline V gene data show CDR1 as MNHNS and CDR2 as SASEGT. CDR3 length equals 15 residues. This CDR3 is CASNPQGSGANVLTF. The CDR3 coding sequence is TGTGCCAGCAACCCACAGGGCTCTGGGGCCAACGTCCTGACTTTC.

This rearrangement joins TRBV11-2 to TRBJ1-5; no reliable D call. The V end lost 0 bases, the J end lost 7 bases, and 10 bases lay between the germline ends. CDR1 is SGHAT and CDR2 is FQNNGV in the germline V gene. This CDR3 contains 14 residues. The CDR3 nucleotides are TGTGCCAGCAGCTTAGATCACTCGGGGCAGCCCCAGCATTTT. Translation: CASSLDHSGQPQHF.

J is TRBJ1-1 and V is TRBV7-2; 8 bases map to TRBD1. V trimming: 6 bases; J trimming: 4 bases; junction bases outside the gene matches: 10. The CDR3 spans 15 residues. Germline CDR1 reads SGHTA; CDR2 reads FQGNSA. The CDR3 region has the DNA TGTGCCAGCAGGACGTTAACAGGGGGTTTCACTGAAGCTTTCTTT. Translated: CASRTLTGGFTEAFF.

V gene TRBV5-1 combines with J gene TRBJ2-1, with 11 positions matching TRBD2. The CDR3 is 15 amino acids. V lost 2 bases to trimming and J lost 9 bases; unmatched junction nucleotides: 7. The germline V gene has CDR1 SGHRS and CDR2 YFSETQ. The CDR3 protein is CASSFGSGGAGEQFF. CDR3 coding DNA: TGCGCCAGCAGCTTTGGTAGCGGGGGGGCAGGTGAGCAGTTCTTC.

The V call is TRBV29-1, the J call TRBJ1-1; 9 nucleotides match TRBD1. The V gene end was trimmed by 6 bases and the J gene end by 6 bases; junction bases not matched to a gene: 8. The CDR3 runs 13 residues. The germline gives CDR1 SQVTM, CDR2 ANQGSEA. This CDR3 reads CSVARDRVSEAFF. The CDR3 DNA sequence: TGCAGCGTCGCCCGGGACAGGGTCTCTGAAGCTTTCTTT.

This CDR3 reads CASSQWPRAGGNEQFF. The CDR3 DNA sequence: TGTGCCAGCAGCCAATGGCCTAGAGCGGGGGGTAATGAGCAGTTCTTC. The chain joins TRBV14 to TRBJ2-1; 9 bases align to TRBD2. Germline V gene sequence: CDR1 SGHDN, CDR2 FVKESK. V trimming: 2 bases; J trimming: 7 bases; junction bases outside the gene matches: 9. The CDR3 totals 16 residues. The variable domain in full, with the rest retrieved from reference TRBV14 and TRBJ2-1, is EAGVTQFPSHSVIEKGQTVTLRCDPISGHDNLYWYRRVMGKEIKFLLHFVKESKQDESGMPNNRFLAERTGGTYSTLKVQPAELEDSGVYFCASSQWPRAGGNEQFFGPGTRLTVL.